This T cell receptor (beta chain) comes out of a study of T-cell reconstitution after alpha-beta-depleted transplantation in children. This clonotype was seen only a few times. Losses at the gene ends were 4 bases for V and 0 bases for J; bases not matched to a gene: 6. The CDR3 has 16 amino acids. In germline, CDR1 is SEHNR, CDR2 FQNEAQ (reference sequence). As it was prepared, the TCRbeta library received unique molecular identifiers. Each CDR3 protein is one row after TCRdb ran MiXCR on the PCR reads. The table lists some 350,000 distinct CDR3 sequences, 10% to 13% of them singletons. The sequence came from a human donor who donated a stem cell graft to a child with acute lymphoblastic leukemia. Sequenced here: PBMCs from the stem cell graft donor, sampled from the stem cell graft. This sequence joins TRBV7-9 and TRBJ2-3; TRBD2 aligns across 8 bases. In nucleotides, the CDR3 is TGTGCCAGCAGCTCCTTAGCGGGAATGAGCACAGATACGCAGTATTTT. Its translation is CASSSLAGMSTDTQYF.